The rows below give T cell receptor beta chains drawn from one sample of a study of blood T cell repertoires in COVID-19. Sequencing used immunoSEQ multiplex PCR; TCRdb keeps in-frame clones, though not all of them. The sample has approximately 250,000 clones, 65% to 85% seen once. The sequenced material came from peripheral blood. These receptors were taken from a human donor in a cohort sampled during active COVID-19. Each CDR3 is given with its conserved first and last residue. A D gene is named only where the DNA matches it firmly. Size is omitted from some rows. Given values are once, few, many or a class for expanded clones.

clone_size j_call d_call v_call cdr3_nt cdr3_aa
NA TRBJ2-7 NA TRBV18 TGTGCCAGCTCACCAACCAGCGCATCCGAGCAGTACTTC CASSPTSASEQYF
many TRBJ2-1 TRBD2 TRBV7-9 TGTGCCAGCAGCTCTACTCGGACTAGCGGGGGGGCCGTGAGGTTGTTCTTC CASSSTRTSGGAVRLFF
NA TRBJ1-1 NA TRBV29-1 TGCAGCGCCGGGTTAGGGAACACTGAAGCTTTCTTT CSAGLGNTEAFF
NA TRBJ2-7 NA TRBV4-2 TGTGCCAGCAGCCAAGAAGACGAAAGGGGGGAGGGCGAGCAGTACTTC CASSQEDERGEGEQYF
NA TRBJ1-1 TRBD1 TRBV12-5 TGTGCTAGTGGTGCAAACGCCGGGACAGGGAGGGGGTGGAACACTGAAGCTTTCTTT CASGANAGTGRGWNTEAFF
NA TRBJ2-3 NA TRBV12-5 TGTGCTAGTGGTTTGTTCGATCTCGGAGATACGCAGTATTTT CASGLFDLGDTQYF
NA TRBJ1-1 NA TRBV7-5 TGTGCCAGAAGGCCTCTCGGTCTGACTGAAGCTTTCTTT CARRPLGLTEAFF
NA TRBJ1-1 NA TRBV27 TGTGCCAGCAGTTTATTAGGGAGGAACACTGAAGCTTTCTTT CASSLLGRNTEAFF
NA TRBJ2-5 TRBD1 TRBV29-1 TGCAGCGTTGAAACAGGGGATCGGGAGACCCAGTACTTC CSVETGDRETQYF
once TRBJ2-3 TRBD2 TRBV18 TGTGCCAGCTCACCGGGACTAGCGCGCACAGATACGCAGTATTTT CASSPGLARTDTQYF
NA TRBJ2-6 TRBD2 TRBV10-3 TGTGCCATCAGTGAGTCGGGGGTTAGCGGGACTGGGGCCAACGTCCTGACTTTC CAISESGVSGTGANVLTF
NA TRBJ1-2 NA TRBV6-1 TGTGCCAGCAGTGAAGGAGGTGGGGGCATTATCGGCTACACCTTC CASSEGGGGIIGYTF
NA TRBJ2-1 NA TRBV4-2 TGTGCCAGCAGCCAGTCCCCTAGCGTAAGTAGTAATGAGCAGTTCTTC CASSQSPSVSSNEQFF
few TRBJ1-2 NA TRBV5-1 TGCGCCAGCAGCTTGGTGGCGGACAGTAACTATGGCTACACCTTC CASSLVADSNYGYTF
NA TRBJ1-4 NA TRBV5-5 TGTGCCAGCAGCTCGACAGCTATTAATGAAAAACTGTTTTTT CASSSTAINEKLFF
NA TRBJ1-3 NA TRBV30 TGTGCCTGGAGGGCAGCTGGAAACACCATATATTTT CAWRAAGNTIYF
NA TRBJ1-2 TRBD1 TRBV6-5 TGTGCCAGCAGTTATCAGGGGGATAACTATGGCTACACCTTC CASSYQGDNYGYTF
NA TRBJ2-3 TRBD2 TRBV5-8 TGTGCCAGCAGCTCCGGGAGGCGGGGGGCCGCAGATACGCAGTATTTT CASSSGRRGAADTQYF
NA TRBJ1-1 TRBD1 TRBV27 TGTGCCAGCAGGAGACGAACCGGGACAGGAGGGAACACTGAAGCTTTCTTT CASRRRTGTGGNTEAFF
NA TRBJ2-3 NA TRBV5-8 TGTGCCAGCAGCTTGGCTCGGGTCGTGGGCACAGATACGCAGTATTTT CASSLARVVGTDTQYF